This TCR beta chain stems from a study of blood T cell repertoires in COVID-19. This CDR3 region has 15 residues. The germline CDR1 and CDR2 sequences are KGHSH and LQKENI. The trim removed 0 bases at V and 2 bases at J, leaving 4 bases unmatched. Generated by immunoSEQ multiplex PCR, the TCRdb table keeps only in-frame clones and is missing some. The data show some 56,000 clones, more than 60% seen once. Sample: peripheral blood. The clonotype originates from a woman aged 50 to 60 with active or convalescent COVID-19. The chain couples TRBV18 to TRBJ2-7; TRBD2 matches at 7 bases. This CDR3 is CASSPPGGGTYEQYF. The CDR3 coding sequence is TGTGCCAGCTCACCACCCGGCGGGGGAACCTACGAGCAGTACTTC.